The TCR beta chain described here comes from a study of blood T cell repertoires in COVID-19. Study details: T cells, B-cell-depleted T cells, or PBMCs supplied cDNA or gDNA.

V was shortened by 0 bases and J by 6 bases, with 17 bases between the two germline ends. Germline-derived CDR1 and CDR2 are LGHDT and YNNKEL (reference sequence). CDR3 length: 16 residues. As originally analysed: Amplification of reference gene primers provided the estimated nucleated cell counts. Clones were read by immunoSEQ multiplex PCR, and TCRdb kept only the in-frame ones, dropping some. The D gene and trimming were derived from the DNA, and the V and J assignments and clone size from that table. Among about 28,000 clones listed, 70% to 90% were seen once. The genes are TRBV3-1 (or the pseudogene TRBV3-2) and TRBJ1-2; tentative D call: TRBD1 (5 bases). The sequenced material came from peripheral blood. This TCR came from a human donor in a cohort sampled during active COVID-19. For the CDR3, the DNA is TGTGCCAGCAGCCAAGATCTTGGGTGGATAGGGGATGGCTACACCTTC. Amino acid sequence: CASSQDLGWIGDGYTF.